The rows below give T cell receptor beta chains drawn from one sample of a study of T-cell memory formation after mild COVID-19. TCRdb reanalysed the 5' RACE reads using MiXCR and keeps one entry per CDR3 protein. The data contain 150,000 to 200,000 distinct CDR3 sequences, roughly 23% of them seen just once; the ten biggest clones take up under 30%. The sequenced sample was PBMCs or a T cell subset sorted from them (not recorded which). The receptors were gathered from an adult woman who had mild COVID-19 (a few samples of this study predate the infection). Cell type and time point are not known. CDR3s include the opening cysteine and the closing phenylalanine or tryptophan. A D gene is named only where the DNA matches it firmly. Clone size is given for some rows only: seen once, a few or many times, or a class if the clone is expanded.

d_gene,j_gene,abundance,v_gene,CDR3nt,CDR3aa
.,TRBJ2-7,few,TRBV4-1,TGCGCCAGCAGCCCGGGCTTACAGTCGTCCTACGAGCAGTACTTC,CASSPGLQSSYEQYF
.,TRBJ1-5,.,TRBV4-1,TGCGCCAGCAGCCAAGGGGGGACGGGACAGCCCCAGCATTTT,CASSQGGTGQPQHF
.,TRBJ1-2,.,TRBV5-4,TGTGCCAGCAGCTTGAATTACTATGGCTACACCTTC,CASSLNYYGYTF
.,TRBJ2-3,few,TRBV3-1,TGTGCCAGCAGCCAAGACGGTGAATGGGCAGATACGCAGTATTTT,CASSQDGEWADTQYF
.,TRBJ2-6,.,TRBV7-9,TGTGCCAGCAGCGCAGCGATCCTGGGACCCCCGGGCTCTGGGGCCAACGTCCTGACTTTC,CASSAAILGPPGSGANVLTF
.,TRBJ2-1,.,TRBV2,TGTGCCAGCATTTCCCCCCGCTACAATGAGCAGTTCTTC,CASISPRYNEQFF
TRBD2,TRBJ2-7,few,TRBV27,TGTGCCAGCAGTCGACTAGCGGCCTCCTACGAGCAGTACTTC,CASSRLAASYEQYF
.,TRBJ2-7,.,TRBV4-3,TGCGCCAGCAGCCCCGGGATCTCCTACGAGCAGTACTTC,CASSPGISYEQYF
.,TRBJ2-2,.,TRBV27,TGTGCCAGCAGTTGGGGCAGGAACACCGGGGAGCTGTTTTTT,CASSWGRNTGELFF
.,TRBJ2-2,.,TRBV24-1,TGTGCCACCAGTAAAGCGGGACAGCAGAACACCGGGGAGCTGTTTTTT,CATSKAGQQNTGELFF
.,TRBJ1-5,few,TRBV5-5,TGTGCCAGCAGCCCCGGGGGGAAGCAGCCCCAGCATTTT,CASSPGGKQPQHF
.,TRBJ1-2,.,TRBV7-9,TGTGCCAGCAGCTTAGGCGGGATCCATGGCTACACCTTC,CASSLGGIHGYTF
.,TRBJ1-2,.,TRBV20-1,TGCAGTGCTAGAGACCTCTATGGCTACACCTTC,CSARDLYGYTF
.,TRBJ2-7,.,TRBV20-1,TGCAGTGCTAGAGAACCGGACAGGAGGGGATACGAGCAGTACTTC,CSAREPDRRGYEQYF
.,TRBJ2-1,few,TRBV4-2,TGTGCCAGCAGCCAAGATCAATCAGACAATGAGCAGTTCTTC,CASSQDQSDNEQFF
.,TRBJ2-7,.,TRBV14,TGTGCCAGCAGCCAAAGATGGGACTACGAGCAGTACTTC,CASSQRWDYEQYF
.,TRBJ2-2,few,TRBV4-1,TGCGCCAGCAGCCTTAACCCGACCGGGGAGCTGTTTTTT,CASSLNPTGELFF
TRBD1,TRBJ2-7,.,TRBV7-9,TGTGCCAGCAGCGCTAGGGACAGGGCCTCCTACGAGCAGTACTTC,CASSARDRASYEQYF
.,TRBJ1-1,.,TRBV14,TGTGCCAGCAGCCAATATAAGTCAGGGAGGACTGAAGCTTTCTTT,CASSQYKSGRTEAFF
TRBD1,TRBJ2-3,few,TRBV12-3/TRBV12-4,TGTGCCAGCAGTCAAGGACAGGGAGAGACAGATACGCAGTATTTT,CASSQGQGETDTQYF
TRBD2,TRBJ2-1,.,TRBV7-9,TGTGCCAGCAGCTTAGACGGACTAGCGGTTGAGCAGTTCTTC,CASSLDGLAVEQFF
.,TRBJ1-1,.,TRBV20-1,TGCAGTGCTCCTAGATGGGGGGGGAACACTGAAGCTTTCTTT,CSAPRWGGNTEAFF